These T cell receptor beta chains were read from a single sample in a study of vaccination and CD4 T cells after COVID-19. In TCRdb, the PCR reads were re-called with MiXCR into one record per CDR3 protein. The sample consists of roughly 10,000 distinct CDR3 sequences, about 47% of them appearing once. Their recognized antigens are unknown. Sample: CD4+ T cells from blood, cultured in vitro. All receptors come from a human donor who had recovered from COVID-19. CDR3s include the opening cysteine and the closing phenylalanine or tryptophan. The D gene is left open where the match is weak. Not all rows give a size; the values are once, few, many and, for expanded clones, a class.

J	D	size	V	CDR3	DNA
TRBJ1-1	TRBD1	-	TRBV5-4	CASSFDRGVAGTEAFF	TGTGCCAGCAGCTTCGACAGGGGGGTCGCGGGAACTGAAGCTTTCTTT
TRBJ1-4	-	-	TRBV5-1	CASSSEYRWGANEKLFF	TGCGCCAGCAGCTCCGAATATCGATGGGGTGCTAATGAAAAACTGTTTTTT
TRBJ1-3	-	-	TRBV27	CASRTTGASGNTIYF	TGTGCCAGCAGAACTACAGGCGCCTCTGGAAACACCATATATTTT
TRBJ2-3	TRBD1	large	TRBV6-1	CASSGHGQGRSTDTQYF	TGTGCCAGCAGTGGTCACGGACAGGGAAGATCCACAGATACGCAGTATTTT
TRBJ2-7	TRBD1	-	TRBV11-3	CASTYSDPGQAAYEQYF	TGTGCCAGCACCTATTCTGACCCCGGACAGGCCGCTTACGAGCAGTACTTC
TRBJ2-3	-	-	TRBV7-7	CASSRSGGTDTQYF	TGTGCTAGCAGCCGTAGTGGGGGGACAGATACGCAGTATTTT
TRBJ2-7	TRBD1	-	TRBV19	CASSSPGQGSYEQYF	TGTGCCAGTAGTTCCCCGGGACAGGGCTCCTACGAGCAGTACTTC
TRBJ1-5	-	few	TRBV7-2	CASSLVSVQGNQPQHF	TGTGCCAGCAGCTTAGTTTCCGTTCAGGGCAATCAGCCCCAGCATTTT
TRBJ2-1	-	-	TRBV30	CAWSVRLGAGNEQFF	TGTGCCTGGAGTGTAAGGTTGGGGGCCGGTAATGAGCAGTTCTTC
TRBJ1-6	TRBD1	few	TRBV5-8	CASSKTTGVRDSPLHF	TGTGCCAGCAGCAAGACGACAGGGGTTCGGGATTCACCCCTCCACTTT
TRBJ1-1	-	-	TRBV20-1	CSASSRGLRRNTEAFF	TGCAGTGCTAGTTCACGAGGGCTGAGGCGGAACACTGAAGCTTTCTTT
TRBJ1-5	-	-	TRBV19	CASSRDPQGGPQHF	TGTGCCAGTAGTAGGGACCCTCAAGGTGGGCCCCAGCATTTT
TRBJ2-3	-	-	TRBV30	CAWSEGAGPRYF	TGTGCCTGGAGCGAGGGAGCGGGTCCCAGGTATTTT
TRBJ1-1	TRBD1	-	TRBV12-3/TRBV12-4	CASSSDRANTEAFF	TGTGCCAGCAGTTCGGACAGGGCGAACACTGAAGCTTTCTTT
TRBJ2-2	TRBD2	-	TRBV7-7	CASSPRGLAVTGELFF	TGTGCTAGCAGCCCCCGTGGGCTAGCGGTTACCGGGGAGCTGTTTTTT
TRBJ1-2	TRBD1	-	TRBV18	CASSPGQGRYNYGYTF	TGTGCCAGCTCACCGGGACAGGGGAGGTATAACTATGGCTACACCTTC
TRBJ1-1	-	-	TRBV18	CASSPRGMNTEAFF	TGTGCCAGCTCACCAAGGGGTATGAACACTGAAGCTTTCTTT
TRBJ1-2	-	-	TRBV11-2	CASSLEGSYRYGYTF	TGTGCCAGCAGCTTAGAGGGCAGTTATCGCTATGGCTACACCTTC
TRBJ2-3	TRBD2	-	TRBV11-3	CASNPSGGSTDTQYF	TGTGCCAGCAACCCCAGCGGGGGGAGCACAGATACGCAGTATTTT
TRBJ2-1	-	-	TRBV24-1	CATGQGRPGEQFF	TGTGCCACCGGCCAAGGGCGCCCCGGTGAGCAGTTCTTC
TRBJ2-7	TRBD1	-	TRBV6-5	CASSSTGGVYEQYF	TGTGCCAGCAGTTCAACAGGGGGCGTCTACGAGCAGTACTTC
TRBJ2-2	TRBD2	-	TRBV6-2/TRBV6-3	CASSYSSGALNTGELFF	TGTGCCAGCAGTTACTCGAGCGGGGCATTAAACACCGGGGAGCTGTTTTTT
TRBJ1-4	-	-	TRBV10-2	CASSESSLGNEKLFF	TGCGCCAGCAGTGAGTCCTCCTTAGGCAATGAAAAACTGTTTTTT
TRBJ1-2	TRBD1	few	TRBV25-1	CASRSTGEYGYTF	TGTGCCAGCAGGTCGACAGGGGAGTATGGCTACACCTTC
TRBJ2-6	-	-	TRBV9	CASSVEPSGANVLTF	TGTGCCAGCAGCGTAGAGCCCTCTGGGGCCAACGTCCTGACTTTC
TRBJ2-7	TRBD2	-	TRBV11-3	CASSFGSGAYYEQYF	TGTGCCAGCAGCTTCGGTAGCGGGGCATATTACGAGCAGTACTTC
TRBJ1-1	TRBD1	once	TRBV24-1	CATSDLQGASTEAFF	TGTGCCACCAGTGATTTGCAGGGGGCTTCCACTGAAGCTTTCTTT
TRBJ2-4	TRBD1	few	TRBV7-8	CASSTFTGEGSKNIQYF	TGTGCCAGCAGCACATTTACAGGGGAAGGGTCCAAAAACATTCAGTACTTC
TRBJ1-1	-	few	TRBV27	CASSFGGVGAEAFF	TGTGCCAGCAGTTTTGGGGGGGTCGGGGCTGAAGCTTTCTTT
TRBJ2-3	TRBD2	few	TRBV2	CASSEALLAGGGDTQYF	TGTGCCAGCAGTGAAGCGCTTCTAGCGGGGGGAGGAGATACGCAGTATTTT
TRBJ1-1	TRBD1	few	TRBV20-1	CSAEEPGQMNTEAFF	TGCAGTGCGGAAGAGCCGGGACAGATGAACACTGAAGCTTTCTTT
TRBJ2-6	-	once	TRBV19	CASSTTGANVLTF	TGTGCCAGTAGTACTACTGGGGCCAACGTCCTGACTTTC
TRBJ2-5	-	-	TRBV20-1	CSARDGNQETQYF	TGCAGTGCTAGAGATGGCAACCAAGAGACCCAGTACTTC
TRBJ1-2	-	-	TRBV25-1	CASSDAGGVSGYTF	TGTGCCAGCAGTGATGCGGGGGGCGTGAGTGGCTACACCTTC
TRBJ2-1	-	-	TRBV6-2/TRBV6-3	CATVRTAKNEQFF	TGTGCCACCGTTCGGACCGCGAAGAATGAGCAGTTCTTC
TRBJ2-5	-	-	TRBV29-1	CSSSLGGETQYF	TGCAGCTCTTCCCTCGGCGGGGAGACCCAGTACTTC
TRBJ1-3	TRBD1	-	TRBV11-2	CASSSYRDRGYTIYF	TGTGCCAGCAGCTCTTACCGGGACAGGGGATACACCATATATTTT